A selection of T cell receptor beta chains follows, all from one sample in a study of blood T cell repertoires in COVID-19. Here immunoSEQ multiplex PCR was the method, and the copy in TCRdb shows in-frame clones only, minus some. This table has about 47,000 clones, around 86% appearing once. Sequenced material: peripheral blood. These receptors were collected from a human donor with acute or convalescent COVID-19. The donor label of this sample is uncertain. Both conserved end residues are part of each CDR3. Only some rows state a clone size, as once, few, many or a class for expanded clones.

>TRBV2|TRBJ1-4|-
CASSDPTGDEKLFF
>TRBV5-1|TRBJ2-7|-
CASSLGQGEGEQYF
>TRBV2|TRBJ2-5|-
CASSRRVVQETQYF
>TRBV9|TRBJ2-7|-
CASSVVPQGGEQYF
>TRBV19|TRBJ1-2|-
CASSRAGGTSNYGYTF
>TRBV7-8|TRBJ2-5|-
CASSRAEFQETQYF
>TRBV6-2/TRBV6-3|TRBJ1-1|-
CASSSGTGRQAFF
>TRBV5-4|TRBJ2-7|-
CASRSTGGDEQYF
>TRBV4-2|TRBJ2-2|-
CASSQGLGTGTGELFF
>TRBV11-3|TRBJ1-4|few
CASSLDSEKLFF
>TRBV18|TRBJ1-2|-
CASSPKTGNGYTF
>TRBV5-5|TRBJ2-3|-
CASSLVGRDTQYF
>TRBV30|TRBJ2-3|-
CAWNGGTDTQYF
>TRBV7-2|TRBJ1-3|once
CASSLSGIPGNTIYF
>TRBV6-5|TRBJ2-7|-
CASSYLSDRGSYEQYF
>TRBV19|TRBJ2-1|-
CASSIARVNEQFF
>TRBV5-6|TRBJ2-2|-
CASSLGGGGELFF
>TRBV12-1|TRBJ1-6|few
CASRDYNSPLHF
>TRBV15|TRBJ1-2|once
CATSRDPGQNPLYGYTF
>TRBV19|TRBJ1-5|once
CASSPTGGGQPQHF
>TRBV11-2|TRBJ2-7|-
CASSRGGYEQYF
>TRBV4-2|TRBJ1-2|-
CASSMGQGSYGYTF
>TRBV2|TRBJ1-1|-
CASRGMGGTTEAFF
>TRBV28|TRBJ1-1|-
CASSLTPQNTEAFF
>TRBV4-2|TRBJ2-1|once
CASSQEFQGYNEQFF
>TRBV2|TRBJ1-2|-
CASSPQGAYGYTF
>TRBV29-1|TRBJ1-2|-
CSVESGQTSNYGYTF
>TRBV29-1|TRBJ1-4|-
CSVSPSATNEKLFF
>TRBV6-5|TRBJ1-2|-
CASRRQGYGYTF
>TRBV28|TRBJ1-2|-
CASNQAHYGYTF
>TRBV27|TRBJ2-2|-
CASGSHSGSNTGELFF
>TRBV11-2|TRBJ1-2|-
CASSLGQTTHGYTF
>TRBV11-2|TRBJ1-5|-
CASSSGGQGGNQPQHF
>TRBV5-1|TRBJ2-1|-
CASSLEGYNNEQFF